This T cell receptor beta chain was profiled in a study of T cells in Graves' hyperthyroidism and ophthalmopathy (dated by TCRdb to about 2019). Context from the whole study: TCR V-J signatures able to tell the groups apart were searched for in a discovery cohort of 95 or so patients, of whom under 45 had Graves' ophthalmopathy and roughly 59 had stable Graves' hyperthyroidism. The approximately 90 discovery patients were randomly split 7:3 into training and test sets. The study also compared thyroid tissue and blood T-cell repertoires from roughly six Graves' hyperthyroidism patients. Whether ophthalmopathy could be predicted prospectively was tested in an independent validation cohort made up of under 20 hyperthyroidism patients plus 17 patients who later progressed to ophthalmopathy. After sampling, hyperthyroidism patients received methimazole starting at 30 mg daily, and ophthalmopathy patients received high-dose intravenous methylprednisolone. According to the paper, TCR Vbeta CDR3 sequencing was carried out on over 130 peripheral blood samples, which came from more than 40 ophthalmopathy, approximately 72 hyperthyroidism and roughly 17 progressor patients.

TCR beta CDR3 regions were amplified from RNA transcripts. The TCR CDR3 was subjected to a first round of RT-PCR using the HTBI primer set and the Qiagen OneStep RT-PCR kit. A second multiplex PCR round built the libraries, followed by size selection and purification. The libraries were sequenced on an Illumina HiSeq2000 using paired-end 100 bp reads. The authors' pipeline ran thus. SOAPnuke was used to process the raw data, throwing out any read that contained adapters or uncalled bases, had a mean Phred below 15, or lacked an exact constant-primer or identifier match. COPE v1.2.5 was used to merge the high-quality paired reads, and each unique nucleotide sequence was defined as a clonotype. MiTCR v1.1 was used to align the clonotypes against IMGT TRBV, TRBD and TRBJ reference segments. Only V-J combinations with frequency above 0.0001, covering 99% to 99.2% of repertoires, were analysed. A TCS score was defined as the ratio of F50 (clonal expansion) to E x V (chaos), with BLOSUM62-based TCRdist applied between CDR3 peptides within each V-J. Welch's t-statistics and random forest reduced around 510 V-J features to 10 to 15, which were used in a naive Bayes classifier (R e1071). The similarity between thyroid and blood repertoires was quantified using the Morisita-Horn index. TCRdb passed the public sequencing reads through fastp at Q25 and MiXCR, retaining productive beta sequences. Duplicate CDR3 protein sequences are folded into a single record with the most common DNA and genes. These V and J calls are TCRdb output, not the study's own analysis. The sample table contains around 600,000 distinct CDR3 sequences; only one count was recorded for over 40% of them. The ten biggest clones cover approximately 6.8% of the sample.

Trimming leaves V shorter by 2 bases and J shorter by 7 bases, with the junction holding 5 bases beyond the gene matches. The CDR1 and CDR2 encoded by the germline V gene (reference sequence) are DFQATT and SNEGSKA. Spanning cysteine to phenylalanine, the CDR3 consists of 13 amino acids. The retained sequence is limited to the CDR3, 39 bases, with the frame set at the first base. Paper-wide results and their limitations: Most expanded thyroid clonotypes (frequency above 0.001) were also detected in blood, a finding suggesting that blood repertoires may reflect thyroid immune responses. In validation, the model predicted progression to ophthalmopathy with over 60% sensitivity and 72% to 85% specificity, a median of around six months before onset. Sample size was not statistically predetermined, and investigators were not blinded to group allocation. A 13 V-J signature model separated ophthalmopathy from stable hyperthyroidism, with roughly 88% sensitivity and just under 84% specificity in cross-validation and 80%/75% in testing.

To note about this clonotype: Its cognate antigen has yet to be identified. No much larger clone exists at a distance of one base, and base qualities are not known.

Patients with uncontrolled infections, other autoimmune diseases, pregnancy or lactation were excluded. Diagnoses were established on the basis of clinical symptoms, serum thyroxine and TRAb, thyroid ultrasound, and orbital computed tomography. Total RNA was extracted using Trizol reagent, and RNA quality was assessed on an Agilent 2100 Bioanalyzer. This TCR was recovered from an adult man with Graves' disease, either hyperthyroidism or ophthalmopathy (not recorded which). Specimen: peripheral blood or thyroid tissue (not recorded which). This chain joins TRBV20-1 to TRBJ1-2, with 9 junctional bases fitting TRBD1. The CDR3 in this case is CSARNRGLVGYTF. The DNA sequence follows: TGCAGTGCTAGAAACAGGGGGCTCGTTGGCTACACCTTC.